This entry is about one TCR beta chain. This sample was included in a study of CD8+ T cells in alopecia areata. Extraction of RNA preceded its reverse transcription into cDNA, which served as the sequencing template. Profiled with immunoSEQ multiplex PCR; TCRdb holds only in-frame clones, not every one. Of around 180,000 clones in the sample, roughly 60% are singletons; the top ten hold 0.95% to 1.1%. V shed 6 bases and J shed 8 bases, with 10 bases lying between them. Germline values: CDR1 MGHDK, CDR2 SYGVNS. CDR3 length: 11 amino acids. Regarding treatment: oral pan-JAK inhibitor, 5-10 mg twice daily.

The V and J genes are TRBV25-1 and TRBJ1-2; D remains ambiguous. This sample comprised CD4+ T cells sorted from blood, obtained at week 24, from a patient treated with tofacitinib. This receptor was identified in a human donor with alopecia areata. For the CDR3, the DNA is TGTGCCAGCAGCGACTTGAGGGGCTACACCTTC. Protein product: CASSDLRGYTF.